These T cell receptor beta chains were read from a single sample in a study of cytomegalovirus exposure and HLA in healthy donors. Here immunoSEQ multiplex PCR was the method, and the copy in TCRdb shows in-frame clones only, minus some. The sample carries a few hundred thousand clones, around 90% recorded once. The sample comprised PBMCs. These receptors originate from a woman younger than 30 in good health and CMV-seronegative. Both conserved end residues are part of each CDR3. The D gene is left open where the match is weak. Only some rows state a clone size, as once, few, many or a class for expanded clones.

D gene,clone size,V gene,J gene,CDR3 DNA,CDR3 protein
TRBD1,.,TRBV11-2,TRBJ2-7,TGTGCCAGCAGCTTAGGGACAGGACCAACTACAACCTACGAGCAGTACTTC,CASSLGTGPTTTYEQYF
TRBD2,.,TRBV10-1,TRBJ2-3,TGCGCCAGCAGTGATCGTAGACTAGCGACAGATACGCAGTATTTT,CASSDRRLATDTQYF
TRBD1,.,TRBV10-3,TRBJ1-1,TGTGCCATCAGTGAGTTGAGGGGGCCTGAAGCTTTCTTT,CAISELRGPEAFF
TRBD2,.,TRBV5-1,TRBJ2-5,TGCGCCAGCAGCACCGGGACTAGCGGGAGGTCGTACCAAGAGACCCAGTACTTC,CASSTGTSGRSYQETQYF
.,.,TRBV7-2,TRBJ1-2,TGTGCCAGCAGCTTAGAAGCAGGAACGGGGGGCTACACCTTC,CASSLEAGTGGYTF
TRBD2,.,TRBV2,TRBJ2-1,TGTGCCAGCAGGCCCCTAGCGGGGGCATACAATGAGCAGTTCTTC,CASRPLAGAYNEQFF
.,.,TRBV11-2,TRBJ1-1,TGTGCCAGCGTCCTCACGAGGGACACTGAAGCTTTCTTT,CASVLTRDTEAFF
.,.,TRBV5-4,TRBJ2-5,TGTGCCAGCGACGGACAGTCAAAGGGGGAGCAAGAGACCCAGTACTTC,CASDGQSKGEQETQYF
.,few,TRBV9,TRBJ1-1,TGTGCCAGCAGCGAGCGGGGCGCGTTTACTGAAGCTTTCTTT,CASSERGAFTEAFF
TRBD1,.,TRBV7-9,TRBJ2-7,TGTGCCAGCAGCTACGGACAGGCAGCGGACGAGCAGTACTTC,CASSYGQAADEQYF
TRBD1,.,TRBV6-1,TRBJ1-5,TGTGCCAGCCTCCGGGTGTTTGGAGGGGGCCAGCCCCAGCATTTT,CASLRVFGGGQPQHF
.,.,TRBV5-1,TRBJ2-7,TGCGCCAGCAGCTTGGGTAGTAGCGGAACCTACGAGCAGTACTTC,CASSLGSSGTYEQYF
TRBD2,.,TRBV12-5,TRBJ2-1,TGTGCTACAGGACCCTCTTTAGCGGGAGCAGGATACAATGAGCAGTTCTTC,CATGPSLAGAGYNEQFF
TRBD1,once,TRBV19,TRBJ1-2,TGTGCCAGTAGTATCCAGGGGGGAGATGGCTACACCTTC,CASSIQGGDGYTF
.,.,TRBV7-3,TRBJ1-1,TGTGCCAGCAGCTTATTTACAGGTAAGGGGGTGGTTAATGGCACTGAAGCTTTCTTT,CASSLFTGKGVVNGTEAFF
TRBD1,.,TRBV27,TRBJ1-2,TGTGCCAGCAGTTCACAGGGGAAACCCTATGGCTACACCTTC,CASSSQGKPYGYTF
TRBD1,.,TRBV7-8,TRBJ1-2,TGTGCCAGCAGCTTAACGAGACAGGGGCGGAACTATGGCTACACCTTC,CASSLTRQGRNYGYTF
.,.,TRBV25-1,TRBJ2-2,TGTGCCAGCACCCCCCTTACAAACACCGGGGAGCTGTTTTTT,CASTPLTNTGELFF
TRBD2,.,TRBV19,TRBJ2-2,TGTGCCAGTAGTATAGGTGATAGGGGTGGACTAGCGGGAGGGCCGGGGGACACCGGGGAGCTGTTTTTT,CASSIGDRGGLAGGPGDTGELFF
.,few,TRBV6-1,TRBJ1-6,TGTGCCAGCAGTTGGGGGGGCGGTAATTCACCCCTCCACTTT,CASSWGGGNSPLHF
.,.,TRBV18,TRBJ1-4,TGTGCCAGCTCACCTGGCCGGACAGAAGAAAAACTGTTTTTT,CASSPGRTEEKLFF
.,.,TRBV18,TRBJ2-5,TGTGCCAGCGCACTTCAGGGGTTCCTAGGAGAGACCCAGTACTTC,CASALQGFLGETQYF
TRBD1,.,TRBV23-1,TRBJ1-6,TGCGCCAGCAGTCGAGGCCGGGACAGGAATAATTCACCCCTCCACTTT,CASSRGRDRNNSPLHF
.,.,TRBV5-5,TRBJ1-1,TGTGCCAGCAGCTTGGATACAGGGAGCATGAACACTGAAGCTTTCTTT,CASSLDTGSMNTEAFF
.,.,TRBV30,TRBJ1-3,TGTGCCGGCACAGGGATCTCTGGAAACACCATATATTTT,CAGTGISGNTIYF
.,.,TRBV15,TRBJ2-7,TGTGCCACCAGCAGAGATCTAGCCGGAACGGCCTACGAGCAGTACTTC,CATSRDLAGTAYEQYF
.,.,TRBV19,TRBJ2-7,TGTGCCAGTAGTATCCCGTTCGGACAGCTGGACGAGCAGTACTTC,CASSIPFGQLDEQYF
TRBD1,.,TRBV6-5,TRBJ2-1,TGTGCCAGCAGCCTGGACAGGAGCTATGAGCAGTTCTTC,CASSLDRSYEQFF
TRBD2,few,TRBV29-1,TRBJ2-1,TGCAGCGTTAGGACTAGCGGGAGTGATGAGCAGTTCTTC,CSVRTSGSDEQFF
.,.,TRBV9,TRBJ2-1,TGTGCCAGCAGCCCGGACAGATACAATGAGCAGTTCTTC,CASSPDRYNEQFF
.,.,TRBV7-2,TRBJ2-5,TGTGCCAGCAGCTTAGTAGAGGGTTTTGGGGAGACCCAGTACTTC,CASSLVEGFGETQYF
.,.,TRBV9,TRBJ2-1,TGTGCCAGCAGCGTAGGGTCGTTAGTCTACAATGAGCAGTTCTTC,CASSVGSLVYNEQFF
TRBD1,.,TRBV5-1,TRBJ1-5,TGCGCCAGCAGCTTGGGGCAGGGGGATCAGCCCCAGCATTTT,CASSLGQGDQPQHF
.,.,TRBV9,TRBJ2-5,TGTGCCAGCAGCGAACCGGAGTTGACCGGCTGGGAGACCCAGTACTTC,CASSEPELTGWETQYF
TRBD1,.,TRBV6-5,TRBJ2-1,TGTGCCAGCAGTAGGACAGGGGGCGTCTACAATGAGCAGTTCTTC,CASSRTGGVYNEQFF
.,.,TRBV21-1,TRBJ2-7,TGTGCCAGCAGCAAAGTAGAGGGTCAGTACTTC,CASSKVEGQYF
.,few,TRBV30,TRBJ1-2,TGTGCCTGGAGTGTACGGGGGGATGTGGGCTACACCTTC,CAWSVRGDVGYTF
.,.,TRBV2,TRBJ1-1,TGTGCCAGCAGACAACAGGGCTACCGGGAGAACACTGAAGCTTTCTTT,CASRQQGYRENTEAFF
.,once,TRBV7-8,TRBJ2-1,TGTGCCAGCAGCTTATCCGAGCTGTACAATGAGCAGTTCTTC,CASSLSELYNEQFF
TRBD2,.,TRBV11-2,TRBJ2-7,TGTGCCAGCAGCCCAACGGGGGGGTCCTACGAGCAGTACTTC,CASSPTGGSYEQYF
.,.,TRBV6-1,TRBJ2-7,TGTGCCAGCACTAACACAGGGTTGGGGGAGCAGTACTTC,CASTNTGLGEQYF
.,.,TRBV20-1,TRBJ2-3,TGCAGTGCTGGTCCCGAGGATACGCAGTATTTT,CSAGPEDTQYF
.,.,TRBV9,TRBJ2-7,TGTGCCAGCAGCAGAGACAGCTCCTACGAGCAGTACTTC,CASSRDSSYEQYF
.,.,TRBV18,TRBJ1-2,TGTGCCAGCTCCCCACGACCGACAGACGGCTACACCTTC,CASSPRPTDGYTF
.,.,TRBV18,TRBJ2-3,TGTGCCAGCTCACCAAAAGGAGCTAGCACAGATACGCAGTATTTT,CASSPKGASTDTQYF
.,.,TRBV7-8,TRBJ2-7,TGTGCCAGCAGCGCCGACCCTAGAAGGGAGCAGTACTTC,CASSADPRREQYF
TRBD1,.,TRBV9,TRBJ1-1,TGTGCCAGCAGCGGTCGACAGGGGGCTGATTCTGAAGCTTTCTTT,CASSGRQGADSEAFF
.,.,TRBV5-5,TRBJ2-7,TGTGCCAGCAGCCACGCGGGACAGTACTACGAGCAGTACTTC,CASSHAGQYYEQYF
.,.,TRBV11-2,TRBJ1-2,TGTGCCAGCAGCTTAATCGGACAGAACTATGGCTACACCTTC,CASSLIGQNYGYTF
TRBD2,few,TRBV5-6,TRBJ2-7,TGTGCCAGCAGCGTCGGGACTAGCGCACAGACCTACGAGCAGTACTTC,CASSVGTSAQTYEQYF
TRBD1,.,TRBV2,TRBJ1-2,TGTGCCAGCGCTGAGGACAGGGGAGAGACTCGCTACACCTTC,CASAEDRGETRYTF
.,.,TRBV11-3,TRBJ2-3,TGTGCCAGCAGCCCTAACCCTACGTTCGCAGATACGCAGTATTTT,CASSPNPTFADTQYF
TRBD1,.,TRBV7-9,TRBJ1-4,TGTGCCAGCAGCTCCGGGACAGGGGATGAAAAACTGTTTTTT,CASSSGTGDEKLFF